The T cell receptor (beta chain) under discussion was sequenced for a study of Tregs in tolerant kidney transplant recipients (dated by TCRdb to about 2019). Looking at the study overall: The study used TCRbeta sequencing to identify donor-specific regulatory T cells before combined kidney and bone marrow transplantation, then tracked those cells after transplant. In a few healthy controls, several methods of expanding Tregs specific for an allogeneic donor were compared by TCRbeta repertoire sequencing. General findings and caveats noted by the study authors: Biological reproducibility was not directly addressed, though technical replication error appeared minimal. Because only a small number of patients were included, the study had limitations, and the results will need to be validated in larger populations as well as under other immunosuppression protocols. The most biologically relevant and donor-specific TCRbeta repertoire appeared to be identified by expanding Tregs with activated donor B cells.

For TCRbeta CDR3 sequencing, genomic DNA from the sorted cells was extracted using the QIAGEN DNeasy Blood and Tissue Kit. Through immunoSEQ, high-throughput TCRbeta CDR3 sequencing was done commercially, including PCR amplification with internal controls and bias correction. For the original study's pipeline: Unique productive TCRbeta sequences were defined by CDR3 nucleotide sequence where primers matched, otherwise by CDR3 amino acid sequence with Vbeta and Jbeta genes. Sorting error was corrected by removing sequences shared between sorted populations at a frequency ratio of 2:1 or less, and the remaining shared sequences were assigned to the higher population. Donor-reactive sequences were defined as at least 5-fold expanded in CFSE-low cells versus unstimulated cells, with frequency of at least 0.01% in CFSE-low cells. Repertoire divergence was quantified by Jensen-Shannon divergence using the top 100 TCRbeta sequences ranked by frequency. For samples with multiple sequencing runs, sorting error was corrected in each run separately before the runs were combined. In TCRdb, the immuneACCESS table is reduced to in-frame sequences with V and J assigned. These tables do not hold every clone; where another copy was compared, an unresolved V gene accounts for under half, and the others remain unexplained. V, J and clone size are taken as reported in that table, and D and trimming were inferred from the DNA itself. The sample table shows around 230,000 clones, and 84% are seen once. Jointly, the top ten make up approximately 0.69% of the sample.

V drops 5 bases and J drops 7 bases, leaving 11 bases in between. From the cysteine through the phenylalanine, the CDR3 covers 12 amino acids. Solely the CDR3 DNA is kept, with 36 bases framed from the first base. Based on the germline V gene, the CDR1 and CDR2 sequences are SNHLY and FYNNEI. Regarding this clone: Its cognate antigen has yet to be identified. Base qualities were left out, and no much larger clone turns up one base away.

Unstimulated Tregs (CD4+CD25+CD127-), CD4+ non-Tregs (CD4+CD25-), CD4 and CD8 cells were FACS-sorted from thawed PBMCs. Blood from healthy controls was obtained either as purchased buffy coats or from healthy volunteers. Healthy control blood was processed to PBMCs with a Ficoll density gradient and then cryopreserved, whereas patient PBMCs were collected both before and after transplant. This TCR was sampled from a human donor in good health. The chain is made from TRBV2 and TRBJ1-2; the D gene is not confidently resolved. The sequenced material came from CD4+ T cells from blood. The CDR3 in this case is CASSNNMGGYTF. The DNA reads as follows: TGTGCCAGCAGTAATAACATGGGTGGCTACACCTTC.